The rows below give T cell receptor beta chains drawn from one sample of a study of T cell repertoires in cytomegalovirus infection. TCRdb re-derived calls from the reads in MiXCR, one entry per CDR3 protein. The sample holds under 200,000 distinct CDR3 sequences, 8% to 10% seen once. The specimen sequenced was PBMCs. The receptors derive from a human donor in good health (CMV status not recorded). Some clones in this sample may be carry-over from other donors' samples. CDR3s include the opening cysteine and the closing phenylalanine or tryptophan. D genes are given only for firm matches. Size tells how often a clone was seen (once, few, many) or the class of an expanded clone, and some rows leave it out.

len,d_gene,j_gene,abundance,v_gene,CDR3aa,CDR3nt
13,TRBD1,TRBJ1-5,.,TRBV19,CASSNRQGKPQHF,TGTGCCAGTAGTAACCGACAGGGGAAGCCCCAGCATTTT
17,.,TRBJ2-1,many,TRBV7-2,CASSLVSGIVSYNEQFF,TGTGCCAGCAGCTTAGTTTCGGGAATCGTCTCCTACAATGAGCAGTTCTTC
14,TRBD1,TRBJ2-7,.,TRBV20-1,CSASKRTGGYEQYF,TGCAGTGCTAGCAAACGGACAGGGGGCTACGAGCAGTACTTC
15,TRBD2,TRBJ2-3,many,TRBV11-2,CASSSGLAGYKTQYF,TGTGCCAGCAGCTCGGGACTAGCGGGGTATAAAACGCAGTATTTT
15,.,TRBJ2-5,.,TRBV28,CASSLSQGTQETQYF,TGTGCCAGCAGTTTATCACAGGGCACTCAAGAGACCCAGTACTTC
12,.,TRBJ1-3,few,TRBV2,CASSEASRAPHF,TGTGCCAGCAGTGAAGCGTCCCGGGCCCCGCATTTT
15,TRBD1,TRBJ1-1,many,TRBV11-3,CASSRGRGPFTEAFF,TGTGCCAGCAGCCGAGGCAGGGGGCCTTTCACTGAAGCTTTCTTT
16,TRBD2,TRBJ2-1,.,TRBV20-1,CSARAVPGLASNEQFF,TGCAGTGCTAGAGCCGTACCGGGACTAGCTTCCAATGAGCAGTTCTTC
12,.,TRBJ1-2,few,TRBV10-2,CAIGREDYGYTF,TGCGCCATCGGTCGGGAGGACTATGGCTACACCTTC
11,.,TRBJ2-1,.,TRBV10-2,CASMGLNEQFF,TGCGCCAGCATGGGCCTCAATGAGCAGTTCTTC
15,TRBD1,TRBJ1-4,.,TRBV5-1,CASSVIGDRDEKLFF,TGCGCCAGCAGCGTGATTGGGGACAGGGATGAAAAACTGTTTTTT
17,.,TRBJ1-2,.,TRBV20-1,CSARDLLGGGGHYGYTF,TGCAGTGCTAGAGATCTTCTTGGAGGGGGAGGTCACTATGGCTACACCTTC
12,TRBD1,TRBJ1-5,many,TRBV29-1,CSVGQWGQPQHF,TGCAGCGTGGGACAGTGGGGTCAGCCCCAGCATTTT
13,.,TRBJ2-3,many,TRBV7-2,CASSLDYTDTQYF,TGTGCCAGCAGCTTAGACTACACAGATACGCAGTATTTT
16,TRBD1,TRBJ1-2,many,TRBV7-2,CASSLVGGQGIYGYTF,TGTGCCAGCAGCTTAGTAGGGGGACAGGGAATCTATGGCTACACCTTC
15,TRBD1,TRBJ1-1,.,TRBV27,CASSFGTGLNTEAFF,TGTGCCAGCAGTTTCGGGACAGGGTTGAACACTGAAGCTTTCTTT
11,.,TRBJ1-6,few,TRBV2,CASSWGPPLHF,TGTGCCAGCAGTTGGGGGCCACCCCTCCACTTT
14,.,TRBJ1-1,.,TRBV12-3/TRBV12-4,CASSFLGHSTEAFF,TGTGCCAGCAGTTTCCTTGGACACTCCACTGAAGCTTTCTTT
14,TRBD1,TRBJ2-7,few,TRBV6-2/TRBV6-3,CASTDRVGAYEQYF,TGTGCCAGCACCGACAGGGTTGGGGCCTACGAGCAGTACTTC
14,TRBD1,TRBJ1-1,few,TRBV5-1,CASSKGQGNTEAFF,TGCGCCAGCAGCAAGGGACAGGGGAACACTGAAGCTTTCTTT
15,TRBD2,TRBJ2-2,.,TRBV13,CASSSLAGATGELFF,TGTGCCAGCAGCTCGCTAGCGGGAGCGACCGGGGAGCTGTTTTTT
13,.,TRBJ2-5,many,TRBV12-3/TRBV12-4,CASSLGMGETQYF,TGTGCCAGCAGTTTAGGAATGGGGGAGACCCAGTACTTC
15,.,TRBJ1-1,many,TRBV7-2,CASSLGKYPNTEAFF,TGTGCCAGCAGCTTAGGAAAGTATCCGAACACTGAAGCTTTCTTT
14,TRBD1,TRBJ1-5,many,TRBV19,CASSPGQVTEPQHF,TGTGCCAGTAGTCCGGGACAGGTTACAGAGCCCCAGCATTTT
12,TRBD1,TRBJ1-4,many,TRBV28,CATNRGEEKLFF,TGTGCCACAAACAGGGGGGAGGAAAAACTGTTTTTT
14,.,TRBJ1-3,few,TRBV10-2,CASSVPERGNTIYF,TGCGCCAGCAGTGTTCCGGAAAGAGGAAACACCATATATTTT
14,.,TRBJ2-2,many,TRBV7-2,CASSRGGGTGELFF,TGTGCCAGCAGCCGCGGAGGGGGCACCGGGGAGCTGTTTTTT
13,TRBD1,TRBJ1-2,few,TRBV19,CASRGQDNYGYTF,TGTGCCAGCAGGGGACAGGATAACTATGGCTACACCTTC
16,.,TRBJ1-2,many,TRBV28,CASSFPIKGQNDGYTF,TGTGCCAGCAGTTTCCCCATTAAAGGACAGAACGATGGCTACACCTTC
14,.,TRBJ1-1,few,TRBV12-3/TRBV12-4,CASRFTTGDTEAFF,TGTGCCAGCAGGTTCACAACGGGGGACACTGAAGCTTTCTTT
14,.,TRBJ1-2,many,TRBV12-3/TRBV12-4,CASSQRSVGGGYTF,TGTGCCAGCAGTCAGAGGTCGGTCGGGGGCGGCTACACCTTC
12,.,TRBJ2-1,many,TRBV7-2,CASSLYGDEQFF,TGTGCCAGCAGCCTGTATGGGGATGAGCAGTTCTTC
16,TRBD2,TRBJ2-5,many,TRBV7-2,CASSLAGGGAGETQYF,TGTGCCAGCAGCTTAGCGGGCGGGGGGGCCGGGGAGACCCAGTACTTC
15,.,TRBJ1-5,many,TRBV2,CASRTGFNSNQPQHF,TGTGCCAGCAGGACAGGATTCAATAGCAATCAGCCCCAGCATTTT
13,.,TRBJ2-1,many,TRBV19,CASSAQLPNEQFF,TGTGCCAGTAGTGCCCAACTACCCAATGAGCAGTTCTTC
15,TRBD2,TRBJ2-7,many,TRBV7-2,CASSLAHSGGYEQYF,TGTGCCAGCAGCTTAGCGCACTCGGGGGGTTACGAGCAGTACTTC
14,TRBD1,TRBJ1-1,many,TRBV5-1,CASSLQGAGTEAFF,TGTGCCAGCAGCTTACAGGGGGCGGGTACTGAAGCTTTCTTT
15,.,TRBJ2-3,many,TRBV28,CASSFRLGNTDTQYF,TGTGCCAGCAGCTTCAGGTTAGGGAACACAGATACGCAGTATTTT
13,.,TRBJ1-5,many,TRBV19,CASIGRSNQPQHF,TGTGCCAGTATCGGACGGAGTAATCAGCCCCAGCATTTT
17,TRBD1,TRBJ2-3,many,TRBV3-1,CASSQVPGQGGTDTQYF,TGTGCCAGCAGCCAAGTCCCGGGACAGGGTGGGACAGATACGCAGTATTTT
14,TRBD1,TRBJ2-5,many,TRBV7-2,CASSPGTGQETQYF,TGTGCCAGCAGCCCAGGGACAGGACAAGAGACCCAGTACTTC
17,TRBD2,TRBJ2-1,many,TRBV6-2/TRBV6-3,CASSLFGLAGGPDEQFF,TGTGCCAGCAGCCTATTCGGACTAGCGGGAGGGCCGGATGAGCAGTTCTTC
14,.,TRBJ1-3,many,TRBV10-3,CAISETGTGNTIYF,TGTGCCATCAGTGAGACAGGGACTGGAAACACCATATATTTT
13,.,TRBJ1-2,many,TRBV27,CASSEGRNYGYTF,TGTGCCAGCAGTGAAGGACGGAACTATGGCTACACCTTC
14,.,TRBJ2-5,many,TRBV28,CASRGGGVAKTQYF,TGTGCCAGCAGGGGGGGCGGGGTCGCGAAGACCCAGTACTTC
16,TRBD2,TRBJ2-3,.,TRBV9,CASSVGHGGGADTQYF,TGTGCCAGCAGCGTAGGCCACGGGGGGGGAGCAGATACGCAGTATTTT
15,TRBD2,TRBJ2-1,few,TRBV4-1,CASSQASSGAREQFF,TGCGCCAGCAGCCAAGCGTCTAGCGGGGCCCGGGAGCAGTTCTTC
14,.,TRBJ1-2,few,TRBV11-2,CASSPRPGSYGYTF,TGTGCCAGCAGCCCTCGTCCGGGTTCTTACGGCTACACCTTC